This passage covers 22 T cell receptor beta chains from one sample sequenced in a study of neurological immune-mediated disorders. TCRdb processed the 5' RACE reads anew with MiXCR; each CDR3 protein has one entry. The sample holds about 16,000 distinct CDR3 sequences; roughly 22% are singletons and the top ten take roughly 24%. The sequencing input was PBMCs. The receptors come from a man aged 50 to 59 in good health.

This clonotype was recorded many times. This chain links TRBV20-1 with TRBJ2-5; possible D gene TRBD1, 6 bases. The CDR3 runs 14 residues. Between the trimmed V and J ends, which lost 3 bases and 5 bases, there was a span of 16 bases. Germline V gives CDR1 DFQATT, CDR2 SNEGSKA (reference sequence). The CDR3 sequence: CSASRGQSVETQYF. CDR3 coding DNA: TGCAGTGCTAGTAGGGGACAAAGCGTGGAGACCCAGTACTTC.

This clonotype was counted many times. The chain combines TRBV20-1 with TRBJ1-1; D gene unclear. Germline loops: CDR1 DFQATT, CDR2 SNEGSKA (reference sequence). The V end was cut by 6 bases, the J end by 0 bases, with 11 bases between. This CDR3 has 13 residues. Here the CDR3 reads CSAVYSMNTEAFF. The CDR3 DNA reads as TGCAGTGCAGTATACAGCATGAACACTGAAGCTTTCTTT.

Within the sample, this clonotype is medium-sized. The chain uses TRBV29-1 and TRBJ2-7; 10 nucleotides line up with TRBD1. Looked up from germline, CDR1 is SQVTM and CDR2 is ANQGSEA. The CDR3 covers 12 residues. Germline trimming cut 4 bases from V and 6 bases from J; bases unmatched to any gene: 3. In DNA, the CDR3 is TGCAGCGTTGGTGGGACAGGGGTCGAGCAGTACTTC. Translation: CSVGGTGVEQYF.

The chain carries TRBV5-5 and TRBJ2-1, with D maybe TRBD1 (6 bases). CDR1 SGHKS and CDR2 YYEKEE come from the germline V gene (reference sequence). The CDR3 loop spans 13 amino acids. V lost 4 bases to trimming and J lost 8 bases, with 13 bases between them. The CDR3 reads CASSPPGVHEQFF. The CDR3 bases are TGTGCCAGCAGCCCGCCAGGGGTCCATGAGCAGTTCTTC.

This clonotype has a count of ten or more. The J gene is TRBJ2-1, the V gene TRBV12-3 or TRBV12-4; D is uncertain. The length of the CDR3 is 18 residues. V was cut by 5 bases and J by 5 bases, with 25 bases left in between. In DNA form, the CDR3 reads TGTGCCAGCAGTCCATCCAACCCTACATGGTCTAGGGACAATGAGCAGTTCTTC. This sequence encodes CASSPSNPTWSRDNEQFF.

In its sample, this clonotype is medium-sized (0.01 to 0.1%). The chain recombines TRBV7-2 with TRBJ2-4; 7 bases are shared with TRBD2. The V and J ends lost 5 bases and 3 bases, in that order; junction bases with no gene match: 13. The CDR3 is made up of 17 amino acids. Per germline, CDR1 SGHTA and CDR2 FQGNSA. The CDR3 DNA sequence: TGTGCCAGCAGCCTAGGCGGGGGTTGGGTTAACAAAAACATTCAGTACTTC. As protein: CASSLGGGWVNKNIQYF.

In its sample, this clonotype was seen many times. The rearrangement joins TRBV14 to TRBJ2-7; the D is unclear. V lost 3 bases and J 4 bases, leaving 4 bases between the germline ends. In germline, CDR1 is SGHDN, CDR2 FVKESK. This CDR3 comprises 11 residues. The CDR3 region has the DNA TGTGCCAGCAGCCACCAGTACGAGCAGTACTTC. Translated, it gives CASSHQYEQYF.

This clonotype was seen a few times. CDR3 in amino acids: CSASPQTVNTEAFF. The CDR3 DNA reads TGCAGTGCTAGTCCCCAGACCGTGAACACTGAAGCTTTCTTT. The chain has TRBV20-1 and TRBJ1-1; D remains ambiguous. The V end lost 3 bases, the J end lost 0 bases, and 11 bases lay between the germline ends. The germline gives CDR1 DFQATT, CDR2 SNEGSKA (reference sequence). CDR3 size: 14 residues.

This rearrangement joins TRBV5-1 to TRBJ2-1, with D hard to call. Germline V gene sequence: CDR1 SGHRS, CDR2 YFSETQ. The CDR3 extends over 12 amino acids. Deletions cut 5 bases from V and 9 bases from J, with 12 bases between. The CDR3 DNA reads as TGCGCCAGCAGAAAAGAGAGCAGTGAGCAGTTCTTC. Its protein product is CASRKESSEQFF.

This clonotype has at least ten counts. The V and J genes are TRBV20-1 and TRBJ2-2, with 10 bases fitting TRBD1. There are 14 residues in the CDR3. CDR1 and CDR2 (germline): DFQATT, SNEGSKA (reference sequence). J lost 0 bases, V lost 5 bases, and 0 bases had no gene match. The CDR3 loop is CSAGQGANTGELFF. The CDR3 bases are TGCAGTGCTGGACAGGGGGCGAACACCGGGGAGCTGTTTTTT.

This chain uses TRBV5-1 with TRBJ2-5, with 9 bases lining up with TRBD1. Germline V lookup: CDR1 SGHRS, CDR2 YFSETQ. V trimming: 4 bases; J trimming: 2 bases; junction bases outside the gene matches: 9. The CDR3 totals 16 residues. The CDR3 DNA sequence: TGCGCCAGCAGCAGATCGGGACAGGGCGCGCAAGAGACCCAGTACTTC. It translates to CASSRSGQGAQETQYF.

This clonotype was detected ten times or more. V is TRBV5-4 and J is TRBJ2-7; 7 bases agree with TRBD1. Trimming cost V 4 bases and J 3 bases; bases outside gene matches: 4. Germline V gene lookup returns CDR1 SGHNT and CDR2 YYREEE (reference sequence). This CDR3 has 13 residues. The chain's CDR3 is CASSARDSYEQYF. As DNA, the CDR3 is TGTGCCAGCAGCGCCCGGGACAGCTACGAGCAGTACTTC.

In its sample, this clonotype was seen many times. The genes are TRBV10-3 and TRBJ2-1; a possible D gene is TRBD1 (6 bases). V lost 2 bases to trimming and J lost 8 bases, with 16 bases between them. Germline lookup yields CDR1 ENHRY and CDR2 SYGVKD. The CDR3 extends over 15 amino acids. CDR3 region: CAISEPQGSLDEQFF. Written as DNA, the CDR3 is TGTGCCATCAGTGAGCCACAGGGATCCCTCGATGAGCAGTTCTTC.

The J gene is TRBJ1-4, the V gene TRBV7-2; D is perhaps TRBD1 (6 bases). CDR1 and CDR2 from the germline V gene are SGHTA and FQGNSA. With 3 bases removed from V and 5 bases from J, the gap between germline ends came to 13 bases. The CDR3 sequence is 15 residues long. The CDR3 is CASSFPTGLNEKLFF. The DNA of the CDR3 is TGTGCCAGCAGCTTTCCGACAGGATTAAATGAAAAACTGTTTTTT.

This clonotype was counted many times. V is TRBV15 and J is TRBJ2-6; 7 bases line up with TRBD1. V was pared by 3 bases and J by 0 bases, with 2 bases of the junction left unmatched. Looked up from germline, CDR1 is LNHNV and CDR2 is YYDKDF (reference sequence). This CDR3 region has 16 residues. CDR3 nucleotides: TGTGCCACCAGCAGCGACAGGGCCTCTGGGGCCAACGTCCTGACTTTC. Its translation: CATSSDRASGANVLTF.

The chain employs TRBV7-6 and TRBJ2-1; 12 nucleotides align to TRBD2. The germline gives CDR1 SGHVS, CDR2 FNYEAQ. The CDR3 has 14 amino acids. With V trimmed by 6 bases and J by 6 bases, 3 bases remained unmatched. CDR3 residues: CASRPGLAGNEQFF. The DNA of the CDR3 is TGTGCCAGCAGGCCGGGACTAGCGGGCAATGAGCAGTTCTTC.

This clonotype was picked up many times. The chain links TRBV6-6 to TRBJ1-3; D is perhaps TRBD1 (5 bases). V lost 5 bases and J lost 10, with 12 bases in between. Germline values: CDR1 MNHNY, CDR2 SVGAGI (reference sequence). This CDR3 has 12 amino acids. The CDR3 spells CASSPPQGTIYF. CDR3 in DNA: TGTGCCAGCAGTCCACCCCAGGGTACCATATATTTT.

At least ten counts were recorded for this clonotype. The V gene is TRBV7-9, the J gene TRBJ2-3; 7 positions agree with TRBD2. Germline CDR1 is SEHNR and CDR2 is FQNEAQ (reference sequence). The CDR3 spans 24 residues. V lost 3 bases and J lost 2; bases outside the gene matches: 32. The CDR3 sequence: CASSLGRGRGLVVLDPRSTDTQYF. The DNA of the CDR3 is TGTGCCAGCAGCTTGGGTCGAGGGCGCGGACTAGTGGTCTTGGACCCCCGATCCACAGATACGCAGTATTTT. Based on the CDR3 plus reference TRBV7-9 and TRBJ2-3, the full variable domain is DTGVSQNPRHKITKRGQNVTFRCDPISEHNRLYWYRQTLGQGPEFLTYFQNEAQLEKSRLLSDRFSAERPKGSFSTLEIQRTEQGDSAMYLCASSLGRGRGLVVLDPRSTDTQYFGPGTRLTVL.

The rearrangement links TRBV20-1 to TRBJ1-5; D perhaps matches TRBD1 (6 bases). There are 14 residues in the CDR3. V gave up 3 bases and J gave up 1 base, with 10 bases separating them. Germline CDR1 DFQATT, CDR2 SNEGSKA (reference sequence). CDR3 bases: TGCAGTGCTAGGTCTCAGGGGAGCAATCAGCCCCAGCATTTT. Translation gives CSARSQGSNQPQHF.

This clonotype was detected ten times or more. This clone may be a read error of a much larger clone one base away. The J gene is TRBJ2-7, the V gene TRBV7-3, with 8 bases that match TRBD1. The CDR3 length is 15 residues. CDR1 is SGHTA and CDR2 is FQGTGA in the germline V gene. For the CDR3, the DNA is TGTACCAGCAGCTTACCGACAGGGGCTTACTACGAGCAGTACTTC. This translates into CTSSLPTGAYYEQYF.

This clonotype came up many times. The chain joins TRBV27 to TRBJ2-7; D unresolved. V was trimmed by 6 bases and J by 3 bases, leaving 15 bases between them. Germline V gives CDR1 MNHEY, CDR2 SMNVEV (reference sequence). The CDR3 loop spans 14 amino acids. CDR3 sequence reads: CASSTRSEDYEQYF. CDR3 nucleotide sequence: TGTGCCAGCAGCACGAGGTCGGAAGACTACGAGCAGTACTTC.

This clonotype was observed at least ten times. V usage is TRBV20-1 and J usage is TRBJ2-3, with D maybe TRBD2 (6 bases). The CDR3 is made up of 14 amino acids. Germline V gives CDR1 DFQATT, CDR2 SNEGSKA (reference sequence). The V end lost 6 bases, the J end lost 0 bases, and 13 bases lay between the germline ends. CDR3 sequence reads: CSAPFSGSTDTQYF. CDR3 coding DNA: TGCAGTGCGCCGTTTAGCGGTAGCACAGATACGCAGTATTTT.